The rows below give T cell receptor beta chains drawn from one sample of a study of glioma-infiltrating T cells. TCRdb fed the multiplex PCR reads into MiXCR, producing one record per CDR3 protein. This table has some 100,000 distinct CDR3 sequences, 20% to 30% appearing once. The sequenced material came from glioma tissue, nonneoplastic brain tissue, or PBMCs (not recorded which). The source is a human donor with low-grade glioma or glioblastoma, undergoing nonglioma brain surgery, or in good health (not recorded which). Each CDR3 is given with its conserved first and last residue. D genes are given only for firm matches. Clone sizes are given selectively: once, few, many, or a class where the clone is expanded.

d_call | j_call | clone_size | v_call | cdr3_nt | cdr3_aa
- | TRBJ1-1 | few | TRBV5-1 | TGCGCCAGCAGCCCTAGGGGGGCCCCGAACACTGAAGCTTTCTTT | CASSPRGAPNTEAFF
- | TRBJ2-7 | - | TRBV5-1 | TGCGCCAGCAGGTTACTGGAGGCACCTTTCTACGAGCAGTACTTC | CASRLLEAPFYEQYF
- | TRBJ1-2 | many | TRBV4-3 | TGCGCCAGCAGCCAAGATACGGTCTCAAACTATGGCTACACCTTC | CASSQDTVSNYGYTF
- | TRBJ2-1 | few | TRBV3-1 | TGTGCCAGCAGCCAAGATAGTAGGGGCCGCTACAATGAGCAGTTCTTC | CASSQDSRGRYNEQFF
- | TRBJ1-1 | - | TRBV20-1 | TGCAGTGCTTCGGGACACTCCATGAACGCTGAAGCTTTCTTT | CSASGHSMNAEAFF
TRBD1 | TRBJ1-4 | many | TRBV28 | TGTGCCAGCAGTCTCGGGACAGGGAACCCTAATGAAAAACTGTTTTTT | CASSLGTGNPNEKLFF
- | TRBJ2-7 | - | TRBV3-1 | TGTGCCAGCAGCCTTAGCGGCGCCGAGCAGTACTTC | CASSLSGAEQYF
TRBD1 | TRBJ2-3 | - | TRBV6-2/TRBV6-3 | TGTGCCAGCTCATCGGCCCGGGACAGGGGTACAGATACGCAGTATTTT | CASSSARDRGTDTQYF
- | TRBJ1-1 | - | TRBV7-2 | TGTGCCAGCAGCTTAGACGGCCGGGACACTGAAGCTTCCTTT | CASSLDGRDTEASF
- | TRBJ1-1 | many | TRBV20-1 | TGCAGTGCTAGATCGCCGTCGACAGACACTGAAGCTTTCTTT | CSARSPSTDTEAFF
TRBD2 | TRBJ2-7 | - | TRBV6-2/TRBV6-3 | TGTGCCAGCAGTTCACCAAGACTAGCGACCTACGAGCAGTACTTC | CASSSPRLATYEQYF
TRBD2 | TRBJ2-1 | few | TRBV5-1 | TGCGCCAGCAGCCCGGGACTAGCGGTCTACAATGAGCAGTTCTTC | CASSPGLAVYNEQFF
- | TRBJ1-2 | - | TRBV13 | TGTGCCAGCAGCTTGGGGAAAGGGGGAAGCTATGGCTACACCTTC | CASSLGKGGSYGYTF
- | TRBJ1-5 | many | TRBV4-3 | TGCGCCAGCAGCCAGGACGCAGAGGATGGCAATCAGCCCCAGCATTTT | CASSQDAEDGNQPQHF
TRBD2 | TRBJ2-1 | - | TRBV18 | TGTGCCAGCTCACCGGCCGGGACTAGCAACCATGAGCAGTTCTTC | CASSPAGTSNHEQFF
TRBD1 | TRBJ2-7 | - | TRBV29-1 | TGCAGCGTTTTGACAGGGCGCGAGCAGTACTTC | CSVLTGREQYF
- | TRBJ1-2 | many | TRBV19 | TGTGCCAGTAGTCCCAGGGGAGATGGCTACACCTTC | CASSPRGDGYTF
- | TRBJ2-2 | many | TRBV28 | TGTGCCAGCAGTGAGTTGACCGGGGAGCTGTTTTTT | CASSELTGELFF
- | TRBJ1-5 | many | TRBV29-1 | TGCAGCGCTACAGAAGGGTACGGCAATCAGCCCCAGCATTTT | CSATEGYGNQPQHF
TRBD2 | TRBJ2-4 | many | TRBV29-1 | TGCAGCGTTGAAGAGTTCGGGGGAGGGAGGGGAAACATTCAGTACTTC | CSVEEFGGGRGNIQYF
TRBD2 | TRBJ2-5 | many | TRBV20-1 | TGCAGTGCTAGAGATGCACTAGCGGGGCTGCGACGGGAGACCCAGTACTTC | CSARDALAGLRRETQYF
- | TRBJ2-1 | many | TRBV11-3 | TGTGCCAGCAGCTTAGCGAACAGCAATGAGCAGTTCTTC | CASSLANSNEQFF
- | TRBJ1-1 | many | TRBV5-4 | TGTGCCAGCAGCTTTCAGAAGGGCACTGAAGCTTTCTTT | CASSFQKGTEAFF
TRBD1 | TRBJ2-7 | many | TRBV5-1 | TGCGCCAGCAGCTTGTTAAGGGACAGCCTTACCTACGAGCAGTACTTC | CASSLLRDSLTYEQYF
TRBD1 | TRBJ1-4 | many | TRBV4-3 | TGCGCCAGCAGTCAACCCGGGACAGGGGGAGAAAAACTGTTTTTT | CASSQPGTGGEKLFF
TRBD1 | TRBJ1-5 | many | TRBV11-2 | TGTGCCAGCAGCTTATGGGACAGTAGAAATCAGCCCCAGCATTTT | CASSLWDSRNQPQHF
TRBD1 | TRBJ1-2 | many | TRBV28 | TGTGCCAGCAGCCTACAGGGGATTGCCTATGGCTACACCTTC | CASSLQGIAYGYTF
- | TRBJ2-7 | - | TRBV5-4 | TGTGCCAGCAGCTTGCGGGCAGGACTCTACGAGCAGTACTTC | CASSLRAGLYEQYF